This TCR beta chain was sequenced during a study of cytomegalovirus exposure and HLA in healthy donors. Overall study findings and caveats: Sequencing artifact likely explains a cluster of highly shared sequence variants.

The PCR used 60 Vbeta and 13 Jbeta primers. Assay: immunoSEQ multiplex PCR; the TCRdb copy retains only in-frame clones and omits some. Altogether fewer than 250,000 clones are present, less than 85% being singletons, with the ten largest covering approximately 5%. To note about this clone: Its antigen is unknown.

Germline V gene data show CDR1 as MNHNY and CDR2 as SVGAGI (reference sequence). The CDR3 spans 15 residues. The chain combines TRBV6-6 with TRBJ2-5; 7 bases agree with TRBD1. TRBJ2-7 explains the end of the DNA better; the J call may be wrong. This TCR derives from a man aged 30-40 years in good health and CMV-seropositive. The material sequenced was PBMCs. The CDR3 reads CASSTPGGASYEQYF. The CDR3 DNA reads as TGTGCCAGCAGTACCCCAGGGGGTGCCTCCTACGAGCAGTACTTC.